This TCR beta chain is drawn from a study of technical replicates of blood from several donors. Sequencing used immunoSEQ multiplex PCR; TCRdb keeps in-frame clones, though not all of them. The sample lists 78,000 or so clones; around nine tenths were seen once. Trimming took 3 bases from V and 1 from J, leaving 10 bases between them. Per germline, CDR1 SGHNT and CDR2 YYREEE (reference sequence). The CDR3 spans 14 residues. The specimen was T cells isolated from PBMCs. This TCR was recovered from a human donor in good health. The chain links TRBV5-4 to TRBJ1-1; D gene uncertain. The DNA for the CDR3 is TGTGCCAGCAGCTACGGACGGGGGAACACTGAAGCTTTCTTT. Translating it yields CASSYGRGNTEAFF.